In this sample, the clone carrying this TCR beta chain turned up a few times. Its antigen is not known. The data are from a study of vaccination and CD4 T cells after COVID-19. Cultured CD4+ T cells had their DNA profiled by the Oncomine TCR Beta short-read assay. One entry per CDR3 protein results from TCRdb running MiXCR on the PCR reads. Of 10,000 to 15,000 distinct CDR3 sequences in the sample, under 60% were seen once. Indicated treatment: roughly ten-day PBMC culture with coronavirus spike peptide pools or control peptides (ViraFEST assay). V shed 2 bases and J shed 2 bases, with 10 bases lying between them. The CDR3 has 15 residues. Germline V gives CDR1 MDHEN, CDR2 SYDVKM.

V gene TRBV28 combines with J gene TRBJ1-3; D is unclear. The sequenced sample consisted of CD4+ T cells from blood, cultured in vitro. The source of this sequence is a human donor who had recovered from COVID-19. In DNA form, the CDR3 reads TGTGCCAGCAGTTTACCGGGTCGGGCTGGAAACACCATATATTTT. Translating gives CASSLPGRAGNTIYF.